This T cell receptor (beta chain) comes out of a study of CD8 T cells in Susac syndrome. An input of about 0.5 to 1 ug of RNA was subjected to reverse transcription using random hexamers. The method of amplification for TCR beta CDR3 was immunoSEQ multiplex PCR, covering 54 Vbeta and 13 Jbeta. One entry per CDR3 protein, called by TCRdb with MiXCR from the immunoSEQ multiplex PCR reads. The sample contains some 68,000 distinct CDR3 sequences, approximately 93% of which appear only once. This TCR was recovered from a human donor with Susac syndrome. The sequenced sample consisted of CD4+ T cells from PBMCs.

The CDR3 DNA sequence: TGTGCCAGCAGTCTTCTCGGGGCTAGCGGCCTCACAGATACGCAGTATTTT. It is translated as CASSLLGASGLTDTQYF. The chain employs TRBV28 and TRBJ2-3, with 7 bases matching TRBD2. This CDR3 is built from 17 residues. V lost 5 bases to trimming and J lost 2 bases; unmatched junction nucleotides: 13. CDR1 MDHEN and CDR2 SYDVKM come from the germline V gene.